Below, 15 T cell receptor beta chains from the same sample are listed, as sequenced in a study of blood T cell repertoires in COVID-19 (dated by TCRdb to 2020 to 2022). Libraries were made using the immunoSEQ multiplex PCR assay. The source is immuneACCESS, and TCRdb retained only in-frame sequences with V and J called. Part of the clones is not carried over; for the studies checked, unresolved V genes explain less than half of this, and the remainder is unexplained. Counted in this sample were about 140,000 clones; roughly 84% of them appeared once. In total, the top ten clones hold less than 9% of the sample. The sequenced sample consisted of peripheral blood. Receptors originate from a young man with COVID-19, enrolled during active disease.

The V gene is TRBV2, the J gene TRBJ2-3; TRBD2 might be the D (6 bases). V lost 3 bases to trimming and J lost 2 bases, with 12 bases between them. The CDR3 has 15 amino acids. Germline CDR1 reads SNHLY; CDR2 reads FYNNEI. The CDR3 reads CASSDSGRLTDTQYF. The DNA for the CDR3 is TGTGCCAGCAGTGACTCGGGGAGGCTCACAGATACGCAGTATTTT.

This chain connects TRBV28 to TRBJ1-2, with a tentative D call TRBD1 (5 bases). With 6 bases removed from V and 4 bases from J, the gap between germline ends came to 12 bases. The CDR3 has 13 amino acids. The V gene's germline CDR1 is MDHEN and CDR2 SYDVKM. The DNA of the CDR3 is TGTGCCAGCAGCGACAGTTACCTCTATGGCTACACCTTC. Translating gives CASSDSYLYGYTF.

CDR3 amino acids: CATSLPGIGTQYF. CDR3 in DNA: TGTGCCACCAGTCTACCAGGGATCGGGACCCAGTACTTC. V gene TRBV24-1 combines with J gene TRBJ2-5; tentative D call: TRBD1 (5 bases). The CDR3 totals 13 residues. Germline loops: CDR1 KGHDR, CDR2 SFDVKD. Trimming left V 6 bases short and J 7 bases short, with 14 bases between.

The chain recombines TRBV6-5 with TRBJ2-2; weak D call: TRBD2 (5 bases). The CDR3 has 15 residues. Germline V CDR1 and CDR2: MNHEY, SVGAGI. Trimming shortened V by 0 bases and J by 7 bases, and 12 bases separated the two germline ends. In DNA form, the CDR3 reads TGTGCCAGCAGTTACTCCCGGGGTGGTATCGGGGAGCTGTTTTTT. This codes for CASSYSRGGIGELFF.

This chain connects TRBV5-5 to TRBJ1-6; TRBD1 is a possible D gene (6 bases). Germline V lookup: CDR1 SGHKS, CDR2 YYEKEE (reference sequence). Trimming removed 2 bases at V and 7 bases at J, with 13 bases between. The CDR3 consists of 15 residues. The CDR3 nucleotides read TGTGCCAGCAGCTTACCGACAGGACCGAATTCACCCCTCCACTTT. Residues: CASSLPTGPNSPLHF.

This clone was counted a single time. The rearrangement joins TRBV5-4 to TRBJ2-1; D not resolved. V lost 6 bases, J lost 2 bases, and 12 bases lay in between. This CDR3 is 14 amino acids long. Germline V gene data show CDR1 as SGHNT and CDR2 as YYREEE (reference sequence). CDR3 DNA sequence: TGTGCCAGCATGGTGAGTTACGCCTACAATGAGCAGTTCTTC. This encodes CASMVSYAYNEQFF.

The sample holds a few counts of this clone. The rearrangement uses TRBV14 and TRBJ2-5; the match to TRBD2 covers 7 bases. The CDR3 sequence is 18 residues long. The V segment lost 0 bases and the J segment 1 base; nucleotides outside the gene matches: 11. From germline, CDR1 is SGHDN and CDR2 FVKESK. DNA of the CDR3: TGTGCCAGCAGCCAAGAAGAGAGGGAGGGATACCTCCAAGAGACCCAGTACTTC. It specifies CASSQEEREGYLQETQYF. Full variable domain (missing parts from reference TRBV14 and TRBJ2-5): EAGVTQFPSHSVIEKGQTVTLRCDPISGHDNLYWYRRVMGKEIKFLLHFVKESKQDESGMPNNRFLAERTGGTYSTLKVQPAELEDSGVYFCASSQEEREGYLQETQYFGPGTRLLVL.

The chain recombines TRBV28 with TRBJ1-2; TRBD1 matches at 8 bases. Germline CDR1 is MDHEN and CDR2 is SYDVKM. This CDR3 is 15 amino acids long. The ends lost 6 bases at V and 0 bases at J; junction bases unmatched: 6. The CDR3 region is CASSQDRVTNYGYTF. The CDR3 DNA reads TGTGCCAGCAGCCAGGACAGGGTTACTAACTATGGCTACACCTTC.

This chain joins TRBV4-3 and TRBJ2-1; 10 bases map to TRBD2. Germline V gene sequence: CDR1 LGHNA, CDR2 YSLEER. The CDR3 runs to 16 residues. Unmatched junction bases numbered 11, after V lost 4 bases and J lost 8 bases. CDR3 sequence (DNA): TGCGCCAGCAGCCTCGGCCGGAGCGGGAGGGCCGATGAGCAGTTCTTC. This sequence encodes CASSLGRSGRADEQFF.

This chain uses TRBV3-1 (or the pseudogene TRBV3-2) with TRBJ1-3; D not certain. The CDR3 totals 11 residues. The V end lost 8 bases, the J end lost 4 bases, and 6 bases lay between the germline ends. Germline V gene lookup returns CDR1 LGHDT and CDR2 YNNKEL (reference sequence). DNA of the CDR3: TGTGCCAGCGCTATCGGAAACACCATATATTTT. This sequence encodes CASAIGNTIYF.

Here the CDR3 reads CASSSPGQGVETQYF. The CDR3, as DNA: TGTGCCAGCAGTTCGCCGGGACAGGGGGTTGAGACCCAGTACTTC. This chain links TRBV28 with TRBJ2-5; TRBD1 agrees at 11 bases. The ends lost 4 bases at V and 5 bases at J; junction bases unmatched: 6. The germline V gene encodes CDR1 MDHEN and CDR2 SYDVKM. The CDR3 is 15 residues long.

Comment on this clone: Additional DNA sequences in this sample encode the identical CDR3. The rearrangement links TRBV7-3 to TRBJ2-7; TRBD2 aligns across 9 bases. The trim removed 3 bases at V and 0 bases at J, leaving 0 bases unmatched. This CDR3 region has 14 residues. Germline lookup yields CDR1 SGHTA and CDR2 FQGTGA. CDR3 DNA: TGTGCCAGCAGCTTGACTAGCGGCTCCTACGAGCAGTACTTC. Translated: CASSLTSGSYEQYF. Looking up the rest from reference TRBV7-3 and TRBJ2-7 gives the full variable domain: GAGVSQTPSNKVTEKGKYVELRCDPISGHTALYWYRQSLGQGPEFLIYFQGTGAADDSGLPNDRFFAVRPEGSVSTLKIQRTERGDSAVYLCASSLTSGSYEQYFGPGTRLTVT.

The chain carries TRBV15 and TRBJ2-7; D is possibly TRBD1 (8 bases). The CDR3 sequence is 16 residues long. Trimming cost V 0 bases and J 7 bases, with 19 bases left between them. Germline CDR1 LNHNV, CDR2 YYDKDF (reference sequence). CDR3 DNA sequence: TGTGCCACCAGCAGAGAGGGGGGGACAGGCGGGATGGAGCAGTACTTC. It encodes CATSREGGTGGMEQYF. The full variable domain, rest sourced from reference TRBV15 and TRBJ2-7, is DAMVIQNPRYQVTQFGKPVTLSCSQTLNHNVMYWYQQKSSQAPKLLFHYYDKDFNNEADTPDNFQSRRPNTSFCFLDIRSPGLGDTAMYLCATSREGGTGGMEQYFGPGTRLTVT.

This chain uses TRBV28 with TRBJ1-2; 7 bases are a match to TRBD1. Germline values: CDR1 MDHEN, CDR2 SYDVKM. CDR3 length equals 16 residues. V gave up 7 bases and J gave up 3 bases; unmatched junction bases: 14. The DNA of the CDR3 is TGTGCCAGCATCAACACCAGGGGGGTGCGGGACTATGGCTACACCTTC. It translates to CASINTRGVRDYGYTF.

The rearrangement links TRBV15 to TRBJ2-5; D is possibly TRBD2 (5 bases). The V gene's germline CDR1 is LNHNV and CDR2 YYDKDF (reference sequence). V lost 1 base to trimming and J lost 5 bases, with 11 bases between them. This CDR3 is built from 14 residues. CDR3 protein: CATSRVEGAETQYF. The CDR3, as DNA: TGTGCCACCAGCAGAGTTGAGGGTGCCGAGACCCAGTACTTC.